The 5 T cell receptor beta chains below were found in one sample sequenced in a study of HIV-infected patients and healthy controls. TCRdb reanalysed the 5' RACE reads using MiXCR and keeps one entry per CDR3 protein. The repertoire holds some 20,000 distinct CDR3 sequences, approximately 18% seen once, with roughly 33% in the top ten. Material for sequencing was CD8+ T cells from blood. Receptors originate from a human donor in good health.

This clonotype occurred a few times. The chain links TRBV10-3 to TRBJ2-3; a weak D match, TRBD1 (5 bases). This CDR3 has 15 amino acids. Trimming stripped 4 bases from V and 2 bases from J, with 13 bases between. CDR1 ENHRY and CDR2 SYGVKD come from the germline V gene. The CDR3 region is CAISAQGPATDTQYF. The CDR3 region has the DNA TGTGCCATCAGTGCGCAGGGCCCGGCCACAGATACGCAGTATTTT.

This clonotype is termed large. The chain carries TRBV6-1 and TRBJ1-5, with TRBD1 matching 7 bases. Per the germline V gene, CDR1 is MNHNS and CDR2 is SASEGT. The CDR3 consists of 15 residues. V shed 2 bases and J 2 bases; nucleotides not matched to a gene: 3. The CDR3: CASSEFTGGNQPQHF. CDR3 coding DNA: TGTGCCAGCAGTGAATTTACAGGGGGCAATCAGCCCCAGCATTTT.

This clonotype came up a few times. The rearrangement uses TRBV6-6 and TRBJ1-5; possible D gene TRBD1, 6 bases. V was clipped by 9 bases and J by 5 bases, with 17 bases between them. Germline lookup yields CDR1 MNHNY and CDR2 SVGAGI (reference sequence). This CDR3 comprises 14 residues. As DNA, the CDR3 is TGTGCCAGTCGCCCCCCGGGGGCGGATCAGCCCCAGCATTTT. This encodes CASRPPGADQPQHF.

The rearrangement uses TRBV4-3 and TRBJ1-1; D is unclear. The germline gives CDR1 LGHNA, CDR2 YSLEER. There are 13 residues in the CDR3. Trimming took 0 bases from V and 5 from J, leaving 7 bases between them. The CDR3 region is CASSQDTETEAFF. As DNA, the CDR3 is TGCGCCAGCAGCCAAGATACAGAAACTGAAGCTTTCTTT.

This clonotype was counted many times. The gene calls are TRBV27 and TRBJ2-7; D uncertain. CDR3 length: 15 amino acids. The ends were cut back, 3 bases at V and 2 bases at J, with 14 bases in the middle. From germline, CDR1 is MNHEY and CDR2 SMNVEV (reference sequence). The CDR3 reads CASSFIGFQPYEQYF. For the CDR3, the DNA is TGTGCCAGCAGTTTTATAGGGTTCCAACCCTACGAGCAGTACTTC.